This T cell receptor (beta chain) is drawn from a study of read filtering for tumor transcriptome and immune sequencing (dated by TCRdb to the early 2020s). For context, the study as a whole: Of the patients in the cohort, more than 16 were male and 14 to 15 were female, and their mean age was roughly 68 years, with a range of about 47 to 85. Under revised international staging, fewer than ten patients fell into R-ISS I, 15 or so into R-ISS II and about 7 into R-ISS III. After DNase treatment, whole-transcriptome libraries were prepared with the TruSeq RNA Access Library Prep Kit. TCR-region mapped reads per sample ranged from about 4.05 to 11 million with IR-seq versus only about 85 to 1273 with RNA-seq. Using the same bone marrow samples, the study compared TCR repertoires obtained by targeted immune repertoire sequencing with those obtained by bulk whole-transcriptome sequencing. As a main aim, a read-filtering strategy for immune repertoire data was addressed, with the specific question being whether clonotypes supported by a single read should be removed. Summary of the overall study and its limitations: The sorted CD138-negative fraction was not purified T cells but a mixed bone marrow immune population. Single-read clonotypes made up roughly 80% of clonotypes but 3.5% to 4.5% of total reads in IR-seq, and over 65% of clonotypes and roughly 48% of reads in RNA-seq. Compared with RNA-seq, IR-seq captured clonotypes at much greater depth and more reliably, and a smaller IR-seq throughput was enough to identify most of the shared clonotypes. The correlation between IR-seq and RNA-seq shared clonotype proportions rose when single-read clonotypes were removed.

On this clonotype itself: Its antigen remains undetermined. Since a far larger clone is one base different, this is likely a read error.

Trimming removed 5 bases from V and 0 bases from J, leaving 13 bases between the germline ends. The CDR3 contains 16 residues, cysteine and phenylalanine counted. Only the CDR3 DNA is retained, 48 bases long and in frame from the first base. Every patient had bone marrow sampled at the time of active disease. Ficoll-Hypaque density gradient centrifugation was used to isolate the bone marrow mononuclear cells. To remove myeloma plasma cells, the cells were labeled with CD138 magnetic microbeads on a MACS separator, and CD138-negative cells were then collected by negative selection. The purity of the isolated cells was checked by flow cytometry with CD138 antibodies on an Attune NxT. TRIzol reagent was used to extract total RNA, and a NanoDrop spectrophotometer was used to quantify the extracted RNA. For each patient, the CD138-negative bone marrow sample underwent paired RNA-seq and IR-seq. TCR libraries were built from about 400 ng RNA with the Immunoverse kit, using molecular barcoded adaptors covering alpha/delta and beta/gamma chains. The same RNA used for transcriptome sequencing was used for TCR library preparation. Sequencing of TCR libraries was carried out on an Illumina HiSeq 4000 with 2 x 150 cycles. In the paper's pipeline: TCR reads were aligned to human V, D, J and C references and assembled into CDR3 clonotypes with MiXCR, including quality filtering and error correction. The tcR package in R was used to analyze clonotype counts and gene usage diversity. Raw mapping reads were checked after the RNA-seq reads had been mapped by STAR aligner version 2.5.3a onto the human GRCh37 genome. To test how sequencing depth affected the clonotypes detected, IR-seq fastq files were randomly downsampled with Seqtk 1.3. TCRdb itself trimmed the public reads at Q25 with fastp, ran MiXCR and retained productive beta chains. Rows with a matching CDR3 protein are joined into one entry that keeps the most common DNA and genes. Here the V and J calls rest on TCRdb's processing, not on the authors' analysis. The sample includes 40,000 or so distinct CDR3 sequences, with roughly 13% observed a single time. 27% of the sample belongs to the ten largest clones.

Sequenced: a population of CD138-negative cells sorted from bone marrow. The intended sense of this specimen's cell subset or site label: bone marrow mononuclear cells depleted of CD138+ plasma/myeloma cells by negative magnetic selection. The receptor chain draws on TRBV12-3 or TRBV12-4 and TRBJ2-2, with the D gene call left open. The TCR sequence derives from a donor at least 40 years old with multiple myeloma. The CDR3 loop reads CASSVLQPPNTGELFF. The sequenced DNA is TGTGCCAGCAGTGTTTTGCAGCCTCCGAACACCGGGGAGCTGTTTTTT.